This T cell receptor beta chain stems from a study of cytomegalovirus exposure and HLA in healthy donors. In the PCR, 60 Vbeta and 13 Jbeta primers were used. The method was immunoSEQ multiplex PCR; TCRdb's version includes in-frame clones alone and lacks a portion of them. The repertoire includes 90,000 to 100,000 clones, about 70% of them detected once, and about 1.3% sits in the top ten. V was pared by 2 bases and J by 5 bases, with 13 bases between. CDR3 size: 15 residues. In germline, CDR1 is SGDLS, CDR2 YYNGEE. The genes are TRBV9 and TRBJ2-2; tentative D call: TRBD1 (7 bases). The source is a female donor in good health and CMV-seronegative. The sample consisted of PBMCs. For the CDR3, the DNA is TGTGCCAGCAGCGTCAGGGGGGACTGGACCGGGGAGCTGTTTTTT. Its translation is CASSVRGDWTGELFF.